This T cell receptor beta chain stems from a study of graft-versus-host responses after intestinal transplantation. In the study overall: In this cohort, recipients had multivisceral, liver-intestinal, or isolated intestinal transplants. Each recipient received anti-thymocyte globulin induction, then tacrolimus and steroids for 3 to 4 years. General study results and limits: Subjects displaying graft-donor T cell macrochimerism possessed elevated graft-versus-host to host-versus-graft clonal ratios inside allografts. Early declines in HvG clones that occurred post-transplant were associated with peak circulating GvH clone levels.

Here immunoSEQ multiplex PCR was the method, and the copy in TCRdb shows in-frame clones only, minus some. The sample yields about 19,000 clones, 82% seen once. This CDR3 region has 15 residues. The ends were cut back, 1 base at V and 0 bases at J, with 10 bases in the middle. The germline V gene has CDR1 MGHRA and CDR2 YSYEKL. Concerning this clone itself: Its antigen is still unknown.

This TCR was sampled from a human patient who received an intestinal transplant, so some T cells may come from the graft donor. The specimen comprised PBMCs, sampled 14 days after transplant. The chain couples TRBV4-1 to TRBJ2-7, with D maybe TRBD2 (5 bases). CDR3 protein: CASSQGRGSSYEQYF. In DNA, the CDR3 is TGCGCCAGCAGCCAAGGTCGGGGTTCCTCCTACGAGCAGTACTTC.